This T cell receptor beta chain emerged from a study of CD8 T cells in cerebrospinal fluid in Alzheimer's disease (dated by TCRdb to between 2020 and 2021). In terms of the full investigation: CSF T cell clonal expansion was assessed with two single-cell approaches: plate-based nested PCR sequencing and droplet-based sequencing. The droplet-based CSF comparison of patients and controls included about 9 healthy controls (about 11,000 cells) and about 9 patients with MCI or Alzheimer's disease (more than 10,000 cells). This study tested whether clonally expanded T cells could be found in cerebrospinal fluid from healthy elderly individuals and from patients with neurodegenerative disease. A total of some 25 samples were covered by the CSF gene-expression analysis, in which Parkinson's disease patients were included. Broad study findings and their caveats: Only samples with detectable clones (around 11 healthy, 5 MCI, 5 AD, 6 PD) were included in the overall clonality comparison. The authors warned that finding EBV-specific TCRs in CSF does not prove a causal connection between EBV and Alzheimer's disease. A higher percentage of TCRs was made up by the largest CSF clone in patients with MCI or Alzheimer's disease than in controls. In pooled data, a highly expanded clone (at least 3% of TCRs) occurred in 1 of 10 healthy subjects versus 4 of 6 Alzheimer's patients. The EBV-specific clones were neither the most highly expanded clones nor enriched among patients.

None of the participants had acute infectious disease, and every participant was in good physical condition. For droplet-based sequencing, live CSF cells were sorted using a live/dead marker. To pellet immune cells, CSF obtained by lumbar puncture was centrifuged at 300g. CSF samples were checked for red blood cells, and any sample contaminated with blood was excluded. CSF cells were cryopreserved in freezing medium, frozen overnight at -80 degrees C, and subsequently stored in liquid nitrogen. Before analysis, CSF samples were kept in storage for less than six months. No count is recorded, but by frequency this clonotype is medium-sized (0.01 to 0.1%). There is no known antigen for this receptor. The library was prepared using 10x single-cell sequencing. 10X Genomics single-cell V(D)J and 5' gene-expression libraries were used to profile CSF cells. An Illumina NextSeq550 was used to sequence CSF single-cell TCR libraries. From the authors' description of their analysis: After V(D)J reads were mapped to the vdj-GRCh38 alts ensemble 2.0.0 reference, the Cell Ranger vdj pipeline was used to analyse the reads. A clonotype was defined as a group of cell barcodes sharing the same set of productive CDR3 nucleotide sequences. To connect clonality with transcriptional profiles, clonotype information was added to the gene-expression metadata in Seurat v3.0. CSF cells with more than 1,800 genes, more than 7,500 UMIs or more than 10% mitochondrial reads were excluded. To identify TCRs with known antigen specificity, CDR3-beta sequences were compared against VDJdb. Only TCRs with complete alpha and beta chains were included in the network analysis of clone sharing, which used the R package qgraph. The reads went through TCRdb reprocessing, and each CDR3 protein sequence gets one entry with no DNA. TCRdb's processing, not the authors', yielded these V and J calls. For this sample, the table gives approximately 1,600 distinct CDR3 sequences. 10% of the sample rests with the top ten.

The sample consisted of cerebrospinal fluid. The sequence came from a human donor in good health.

CDR3 sequence: CASSFPGVAIYTEAFF. This chain is built from TRBV5-4 and TRBJ1-1; the D gene TCRdb calls, TRBD1, cannot be checked with no DNA. The CDR3 starts with the cysteine, ends with the phenylalanine, and has 16 residues. No DNA has been recorded. The CDR1 and CDR2 encoded by the germline V gene (reference sequence) are SGHNT and YYREEE.